Included here is one T cell receptor beta chain sequence, with context. Its antigen is currently unknown. The junction had 5 bases not matched to a gene; V was cut back by 3 bases and J by 0 bases. This CDR3 region has 16 residues. CDR1 and CDR2 from the germline V gene are SNHLY and FYNNEI. The study ran its PCR with 60 Vbeta and 13 Jbeta primers. Here immunoSEQ multiplex PCR was the method, and the copy in TCRdb shows in-frame clones only, minus some. The data contain about 180,000 clones, around four fifths of them seen just once; the ten biggest clones take up around 1.5%. This record comes from a study of cytomegalovirus exposure and HLA in healthy donors. General study points: Reportedly, TCR beta sequences accurately predicted HLA-A and HLA-B alleles in most subjects.

The sequencing input was PBMCs. The J gene is TRBJ1-3, the V gene TRBV2; TRBD1 matches 7 bases. The TCR originated in a man aged 18 to 29 in good health and CMV-seronegative. The CDR3 reads CASSERGRNSGNTIYF. CDR3 coding DNA: TGTGCCAGCAGTGAGAGGGGGCGGAACTCTGGAAACACCATATATTTT. The full variable domain, completed using reference TRBV2 and TRBJ1-3, is EPEVTQTPSHQVTQMGQEVILRCVPISNHLYFYWYRQILGQKVEFLVSFYNNEISEKSEIFDDQFSVERPDGSNFTLKIRSTKLEDSAMYFCASSERGRNSGNTIYFGEGSWLTVV.